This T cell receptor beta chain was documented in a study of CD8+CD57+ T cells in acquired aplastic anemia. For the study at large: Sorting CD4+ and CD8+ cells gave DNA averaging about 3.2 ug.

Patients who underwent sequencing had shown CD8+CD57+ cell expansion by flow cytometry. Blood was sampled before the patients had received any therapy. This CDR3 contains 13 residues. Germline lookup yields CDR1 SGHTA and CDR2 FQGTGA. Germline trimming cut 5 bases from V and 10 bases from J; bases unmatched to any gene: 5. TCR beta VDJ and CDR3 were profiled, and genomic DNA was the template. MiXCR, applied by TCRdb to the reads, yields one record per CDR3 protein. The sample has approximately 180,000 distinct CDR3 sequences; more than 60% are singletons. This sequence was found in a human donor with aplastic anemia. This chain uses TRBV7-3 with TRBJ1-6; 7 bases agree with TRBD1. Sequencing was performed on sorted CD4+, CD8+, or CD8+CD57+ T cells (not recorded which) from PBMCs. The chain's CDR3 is CASSGQERSPLHF. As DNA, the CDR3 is TGTGCCAGCAGCGGACAGGAGCGATCACCCCTCCACTTT.